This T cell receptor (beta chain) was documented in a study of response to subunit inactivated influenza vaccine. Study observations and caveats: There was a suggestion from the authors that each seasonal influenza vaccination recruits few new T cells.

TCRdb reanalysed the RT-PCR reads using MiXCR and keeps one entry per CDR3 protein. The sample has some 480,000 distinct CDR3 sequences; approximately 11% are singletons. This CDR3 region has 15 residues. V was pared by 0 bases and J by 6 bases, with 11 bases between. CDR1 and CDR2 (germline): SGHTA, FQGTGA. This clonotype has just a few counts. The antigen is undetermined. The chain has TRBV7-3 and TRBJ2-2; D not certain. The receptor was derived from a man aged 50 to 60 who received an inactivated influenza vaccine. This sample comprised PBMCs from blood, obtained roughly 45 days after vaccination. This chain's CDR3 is CASSLTGLGPGELFF. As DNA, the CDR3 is TGTGCCAGCAGCTTAACTGGTCTAGGCCCCGGGGAGCTGTTTTTT.